What follows are 12 T cell receptor beta chains derived from one specimen sequenced in a study of blood T cell repertoires in COVID-19. The method was immunoSEQ multiplex PCR; TCRdb's version includes in-frame clones alone and lacks a portion of them. The sample contains 80,000 or so clones, roughly four fifths of which appear only once. Material for sequencing was peripheral blood. Every receptor here comes from an elderly man with acute or convalescent COVID-19.

The V and J genes are TRBV5-5 and TRBJ1-4; D not certain. CDR3 size: 17 residues. CDR1 SGHKS and CDR2 YYEKEE come from the germline V gene (reference sequence). Between the trimmed V and J ends, which lost 3 bases and 0 bases, there was a span of 15 bases. The CDR3 region is CASSSSEGGATNEKLFF. CDR3 nucleotide sequence: TGTGCCAGCAGCTCATCCGAGGGCGGAGCAACTAATGAAAAACTGTTTTTT.

The count of this clone is one. The genes are TRBV3-1 (or the pseudogene TRBV3-2) and TRBJ1-1; possibly TRBD1 for D (5 bases). Trimming stripped 4 bases from V and 3 bases from J, with 18 bases between. CDR3 length equals 16 residues. Germline CDR1 LGHDT, CDR2 YNNKEL (reference sequence). DNA for the CDR3: TGTGCCAGCAGCCGAAACGACGGGCCGGGGGACACTGAAGCTTTCTTT. As protein: CASSRNDGPGDTEAFF.

The J gene is TRBJ2-7, the V gene TRBV29-1, with TRBD2 matching 8 bases. After removal of 6 bases from V and 4 bases from J, the junction contained 11 bases not matched to a gene. The CDR3 has 14 amino acids. Germline V lookup: CDR1 SQVTM, CDR2 ANQGSEA. CDR3 nucleotides: TGCAGCGTCCCGGGAGGGGGGCCAGGATACGAGCAGTACTTC. It translates to CSVPGGGPGYEQYF.

V and J are TRBV19 and TRBJ2-2, with D possibly matching TRBD2 (6 bases). In germline, CDR1 is LNHDA, CDR2 SQIVND (reference sequence). With 5 bases removed from V and 5 bases from J, the gap between germline ends came to 18 bases. The CDR3 runs to 16 residues. The CDR3, as DNA: TGTGCCAGTAGTTCCCAGGGAGGAAGGCGGACCGGGGAGCTGTTTTTT. Translating it yields CASSSQGGRRTGELFF.

This clone came up once. The genes are TRBV6-4 and TRBJ1-1, with 9 positions matching TRBD1. The J segment lost 10 bases and the V segment lost 0 bases, leaving 3 bases of the junction unmatched. CDR1 and CDR2 (germline): MRHNA, SNTAGT. This CDR3 is 13 amino acids long. DNA for the CDR3: TGTGCCAGCAGTGACTCCCCGGGACAGGGAGCTTTCTTT. Translation: CASSDSPGQGAFF.

This chain joins TRBV19 and TRBJ1-2; possibly TRBD1 for D (5 bases). Germline lookup yields CDR1 LNHDA and CDR2 SQIVND (reference sequence). The CDR3 contains 15 residues. V gave up 6 bases and J gave up 2 bases, with 16 bases separating them. This chain's CDR3 is CASRPSGGGNYGYTF. For the CDR3, the DNA is TGTGCCAGTAGACCCTCCGGCGGGGGAAACTATGGCTACACCTTC.

The chain has TRBV19 and TRBJ1-5; 10 nucleotides agree with TRBD1. The CDR3 has 16 residues. The ends lost 7 bases at V and 5 bases at J; junction bases unmatched: 11. Germline V gene lookup returns CDR1 LNHDA and CDR2 SQIVND (reference sequence). The CDR3 DNA is TGTGCCAGTATGCCAGGGGACAGGGGAACCCATCAGCCCCAGCATTTT. Amino acid sequence: CASMPGDRGTHQPQHF.

The gene calls are TRBV11-2 and TRBJ1-2; maybe TRBD1 (6 bases). Per germline, CDR1 SGHAT and CDR2 FQNNGV. This CDR3 has 15 amino acids. Trimming pared 3 bases from V and 2 bases from J, leaving 13 bases between. The CDR3 DNA reads as TGTGCCAGCAGCTTGTCCCCCACAGGGAACTATGGCTACACCTTC. It encodes CASSLSPTGNYGYTF.

This chain links TRBV4-1 with TRBJ1-2; D perhaps matches TRBD1 (6 bases). Trimming cost V 2 bases and J 0 bases, with 13 bases left between them. CDR3 length: 16 residues. The germline V gene has CDR1 MGHRA and CDR2 YSYEKL. For the CDR3, the DNA is TGCGCCAGCAGCCAAACTATGGACAGATCTAACTATGGCTACACCTTC. Protein: CASSQTMDRSNYGYTF.

J is TRBJ1-2 and V is TRBV5-5; D ambiguous. The CDR3 runs to 17 residues. V was shortened by 0 bases and J by 2 bases, with 17 bases between the two germline ends. Germline lookup yields CDR1 SGHKS and CDR2 YYEKEE (reference sequence). The CDR3 DNA sequence: TGTGCCAGCAGCTTGGCGGGTGGAGCGGGAACGAACTATGGCTACACCTTC. It specifies CASSLAGGAGTNYGYTF.

The genes are TRBV3-1 (or the pseudogene TRBV3-2) and TRBJ2-2, with 9 nucleotides matching TRBD2. The CDR3 totals 16 residues. V shed 4 bases and J 4 bases; nucleotides not matched to a gene: 7. Germline V CDR1 and CDR2: LGHDT, YNNKEL (reference sequence). The CDR3 bases are TGTGCCAGCAGCCGCCAGGGTAGCGGGGGCACCGGGGAGCTGTTTTTT. This sequence encodes CASSRQGSGGTGELFF.

The V and J genes are TRBV18 and TRBJ1-6; D is perhaps TRBD1 (5 bases). This CDR3 is 15 amino acids long. Germline-derived CDR1 and CDR2 are KGHSH and LQKENI. Between the trimmed V and J ends, which lost 3 bases and 7 bases, there was a span of 13 bases. The CDR3, as DNA: TGTGCCAGCTCACCCCTGCAGGAGGGGAATTCACCCCTCCACTTT. The encoded protein is CASSPLQEGNSPLHF.